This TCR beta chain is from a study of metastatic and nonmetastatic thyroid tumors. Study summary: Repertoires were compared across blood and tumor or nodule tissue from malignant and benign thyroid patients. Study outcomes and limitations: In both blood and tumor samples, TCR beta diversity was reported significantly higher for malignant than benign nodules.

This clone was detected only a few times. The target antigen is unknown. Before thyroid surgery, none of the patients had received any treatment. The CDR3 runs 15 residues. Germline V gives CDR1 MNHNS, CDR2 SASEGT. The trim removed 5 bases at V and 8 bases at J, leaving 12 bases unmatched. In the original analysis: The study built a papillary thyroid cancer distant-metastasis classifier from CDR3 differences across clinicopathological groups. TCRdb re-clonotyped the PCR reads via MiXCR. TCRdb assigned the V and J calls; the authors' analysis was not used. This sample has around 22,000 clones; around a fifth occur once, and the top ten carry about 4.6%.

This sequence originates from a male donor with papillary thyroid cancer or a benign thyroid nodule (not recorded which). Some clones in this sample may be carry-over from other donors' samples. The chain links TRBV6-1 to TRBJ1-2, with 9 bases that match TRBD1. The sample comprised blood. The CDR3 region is CASSFTQGAQTGYTF. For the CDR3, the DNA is TGTGCCAGCAGTTTCACACAGGGGGCGCAGACCGGCTACACCTTC.